This T cell receptor beta chain was identified in a study of T cells after yellow fever vaccination. Study as a whole: Those fractions that held only low numbers of cells were prepared using the SMART-Seq v4 Ultra Low Input RNA kit. Study-level results: From the bulk population, abundant clonotypes could contaminate and appear within FACS-sorted repertoires. Some clonotypes were seen in both the CD4 and the CD8 compartments. These made up a small share and likely arose from convergent recombination.

TCR cDNA was made by 5'RACE template switching, adding a universal primer site and UMIs. Each CDR3 protein is one row after TCRdb ran MiXCR on the 5' RACE reads. The sample holds roughly 330,000 distinct CDR3 sequences, about 4% seen once. The ends lost 7 bases at V and 6 bases at J; junction bases unmatched: 14. This CDR3 has 16 residues. Germline CDR1 MGHRA, CDR2 YSYEKL. This clonotype has ten or more counts. What it binds is unknown. The source material was PBMCs, sampled 5 days after the yellow fever booster vaccination. The V and J genes are TRBV4-1 and TRBJ2-1; TRBD2 matches at 8 bases. The clonotype was recovered from a man aged 18 to 30 who received the YFV17D yellow fever vaccine. CDR3 sequence reads: CASTTRLARRVNEQFF. Here the CDR3 DNA reads TGCGCCAGCACCACCAGACTAGCGCGGCGGGTCAATGAGCAGTTCTTC.